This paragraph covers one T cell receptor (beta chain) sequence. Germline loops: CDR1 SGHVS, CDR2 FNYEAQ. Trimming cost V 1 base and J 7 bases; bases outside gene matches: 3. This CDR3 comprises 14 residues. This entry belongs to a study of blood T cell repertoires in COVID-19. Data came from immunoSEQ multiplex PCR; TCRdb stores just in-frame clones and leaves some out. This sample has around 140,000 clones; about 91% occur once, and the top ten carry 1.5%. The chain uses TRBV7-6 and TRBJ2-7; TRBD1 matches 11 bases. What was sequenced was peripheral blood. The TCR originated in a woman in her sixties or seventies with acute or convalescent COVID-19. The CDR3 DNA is TGTGCCAGCAGCTTAGAGGACAGGGGGCGAGAGCAGTACTTC. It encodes CASSLEDRGREQYF.